The 13 T cell receptor beta chains listed next were all sequenced from one sample in a study of cytomegalovirus exposure and HLA in healthy donors. The PCR contained 60 Vbeta and 13 Jbeta primers. Clones were sequenced by immunoSEQ multiplex PCR, and TCRdb holds only the in-frame ones, with some missing. The table includes under 200,000 clones, around 80% detected once. Specimen: PBMCs. These receptors were collected from a male donor in good health and CMV-seropositive.

A few counts support this clone. The chain combines TRBV29-1 with TRBJ2-1; 7 bases agree with TRBD2. V was pared by 4 bases and J by 0 bases, with 9 bases of the junction left unmatched. The germline V gene encodes CDR1 SQVTM and CDR2 ANQGSEA. The CDR3 length is 16 residues. The CDR3 coding sequence is TGCAGCGTTGCTTCCTCTAGCGGTAGCTCCTACAATGAGCAGTTCTTC. This translates into CSVASSSGSSYNEQFF.

The gene calls are TRBV2 and TRBJ1-5; TRBD1 is a possible D gene (5 bases). The ends were cut back, 11 bases at V and 3 bases at J, with 17 bases in the middle. Per germline, CDR1 SNHLY and CDR2 FYNNEI. CDR3 length equals 14 residues. The CDR3 DNA reads TGTGCCGTCAAGGCGGGGGTTAACAATCAGCCCCAGCATTTT. Residues: CAVKAGVNNQPQHF.

V gene TRBV30 combines with J gene TRBJ2-7; unclear D gene. V was cut by 2 bases and J by 0 bases, with 20 bases left in between. The CDR3 loop spans 17 amino acids. Germline V lookup: CDR1 GTSNPN, CDR2 SVGIG (reference sequence). DNA for the CDR3: TGTGCCTGGAGTACCCCTCCAGAAAGTAGGAGCTCCTACGAGCAGTACTTC. Protein: CAWSTPPESRSSYEQYF.

DNA for the CDR3: TGTGCCAGCAGTTTTTCAGGCTACGAGCAGTACTTC. Translation gives CASSFSGYEQYF. The chain joins TRBV27 to TRBJ2-7; D is uncertain. Germline values: CDR1 MNHEY, CDR2 SMNVEV (reference sequence). This CDR3 contains 12 residues. Trimming stripped 3 bases from V and 3 bases from J, with 6 bases between.

The chain carries TRBV9 and TRBJ2-1; TRBD2 might be the D (6 bases). V was pared by 4 bases and J by 10 bases, with 18 bases between. Germline V gives CDR1 SGDLS, CDR2 YYNGEE. This CDR3 comprises 14 residues. CDR3 nucleotide sequence: TGTGCCAGCAGCCCCCGGGGGACGGAAGGGGAGCAGTTCTTC. Translation gives CASSPRGTEGEQFF.

The chain recombines TRBV5-8 with TRBJ1-3; TRBD1 matches 7 bases. J gave up 5 bases and V 6 bases, and 17 bases lay outside the gene matches. The length of the CDR3 is 17 residues. The germline gives CDR1 SGHTS, CDR2 YDEGEE. The CDR3 coding sequence is TGTGCCAGCAAGCTTCCCCATGGCCAAGGGGGCCGAAACACCATATATTTT. Its translation: CASKLPHGQGGRNTIYF.

This rearrangement joins TRBV19 to TRBJ2-1; 9 bases are shared with TRBD1. The CDR3 length is 14 residues. The V segment lost 3 bases and the J segment 6 bases; nucleotides outside the gene matches: 3. Germline V lookup: CDR1 LNHDA, CDR2 SQIVND (reference sequence). As DNA, the CDR3 is TGTGCCAGTAGTATTACAGGGGGCTTCAATGAGCAGTTCTTC. Residues: CASSITGGFNEQFF.

The chain uses TRBV7-9 and TRBJ2-7; D is perhaps TRBD1 (6 bases). The CDR3 is 14 residues long. The V end lost 3 bases, the J end lost 0 bases, and 9 bases lay between the germline ends. Germline assignment: CDR1 SEHNR and CDR2 FQNEAQ (reference sequence). CDR3 nucleotide sequence: TGTGCCAGCAGCTTTGCAGGGGTCTCCTACGAGCAGTACTTC. This gives the protein CASSFAGVSYEQYF.

CDR3 DNA: TGTGCCAGCAGAGAGGGGCCGGGAGGAGGTGGAAACACCATATATTTT. Protein sequence: CASREGPGGGGNTIYF. The rearrangement links TRBV28 to TRBJ1-3; D is possibly TRBD1 (5 bases). Germline V lookup: CDR1 MDHEN, CDR2 SYDVKM. Trimming stripped 6 bases from V and 3 bases from J, with 18 bases between. CDR3 size: 16 residues.

The chain is built from TRBV27 and TRBJ2-1; the D gene is possibly TRBD2 (6 bases). Germline CDR1 reads MNHEY; CDR2 reads SMNVEV (reference sequence). This CDR3 has 14 amino acids. V was shortened by 8 bases and J by 0 bases, with 11 bases between the two germline ends. The CDR3 bases are TGTGCCAGCTACCACGGGAGCTCCTACAATGAGCAGTTCTTC. Residues: CASYHGSSYNEQFF.

CDR3 coding DNA: TGTGCCAGCAGACGGGGACAAGCTAACTATGGCTACACCTTC. Amino acids: CASRRGQANYGYTF. This chain uses TRBV27 with TRBJ1-2; possibly TRBD1 for D (6 bases). The germline gives CDR1 MNHEY, CDR2 SMNVEV (reference sequence). Deletions cut 6 bases from V and 0 bases from J, with 11 bases between. CDR3 length: 14 amino acids.

The V and J genes are TRBV9 and TRBJ2-1; 14 nucleotides align to TRBD2. The CDR3 covers 17 residues. J gave up 5 bases and V 2 bases, and 6 bases lay outside the gene matches. Per the germline V gene, CDR1 is SGDLS and CDR2 is YYNGEE. The CDR3 here is CASSVRLAGGRDNEQFF. In nucleotides, the CDR3 is TGTGCCAGCAGCGTTAGACTAGCGGGAGGGCGGGACAATGAGCAGTTCTTC. Drawing the rest from reference TRBV9 and TRBJ2-1, the complete variable domain is DSGVTQTPKHLITATGQRVTLRCSPRSGDLSVYWYQQSLDQGLQFLIQYYNGEERAKGNILERFSAQQFPDLHSELNLSSLELGDSALYFCASSVRLAGGRDNEQFFGPGTRLTVL.

The chain combines TRBV5-1 with TRBJ2-7, with TRBD1 matching over 9 bases. The germline V gene encodes CDR1 SGHRS and CDR2 YFSETQ. The J segment lost 4 bases and the V segment lost 1 base, leaving 3 bases of the junction unmatched. This CDR3 contains 14 residues. The CDR3 DNA follows: TGCGCCAGCAGCTTGACGGACAGGGGATACGAGCAGTACTTC. Its protein is CASSLTDRGYEQYF.